Following are 8 T cell receptor beta chains from one sample sequenced in a study of T cell responses to AZD1222 COVID-19 vaccine. TCRdb's copy holds only in-frame clones and misses some; the assay was immunoSEQ multiplex PCR. The repertoire holds around 65,000 clones, roughly 70% seen once, with around 15% in the top ten. This specimen consisted of peripheral blood, obtained on day 0 of AZD1222 vaccination. The receptors were gathered from an adult in good health.

In its sample, this clone was seen a few times. CDR3 DNA: TGTGCCAGCAGTCCTTTGATTTCCGGGACGGCTAGGGGTGGGCAGTACTTC. Encoded protein: CASSPLISGTARGGQYF. The chain links TRBV6-6 to TRBJ2-7; D might be TRBD1 or TRBD2, each matching 5 bases. Germline CDR1 is MNHNY and CDR2 is SVGAGI (reference sequence). Trimming stripped 5 bases from V and 9 bases from J, with 29 bases between. CDR3 length: 17 amino acids.

The chain combines TRBV6-6 with TRBJ1-5, with 8 bases that match TRBD1. After removal of 10 bases from V and 2 bases from J, the junction contained 13 bases not matched to a gene. The CDR3 consists of 16 residues. CDR1 is MNHNY and CDR2 is SVGAGI in the germline V gene (reference sequence). CDR3 nucleotide sequence: TGTGCCACCCAGGGGGCTCTGGTTTATGGCAATCAGCCCCAGCATTTT. It yields the protein CATQGALVYGNQPQHF.

This clone showed up just once. The chain uses TRBV28 and TRBJ2-3, with D tentatively TRBD1 or TRBD2 (5 bases each). This CDR3 has 12 amino acids. Per the germline V gene, CDR1 is MDHEN and CDR2 is SYDVKM. V was shortened by 6 bases and J by 2 bases, with 6 bases between the two germline ends. In nucleotides, the CDR3 is TGTGCCAGCAGAGGGACCACAGATACGCAGTATTTT. The encoded protein is CASRGTTDTQYF. The full variable domain, its missing parts supplied by reference TRBV28 and TRBJ2-3, is DVKVTQSSRYLVKRTGEKVFLECVQDMDHENMFWYRQDPGLGLRLIYFSYDVKMKEKGDIPEGYSVSREKKERFSLILESASTNQTSMYLCASRGTTDTQYFGPGTRLTVL.

The chain combines TRBV2 with TRBJ2-3; D gene unclear. V gave up 1 base and J gave up 2 bases, with 7 bases separating them. This CDR3 is built from 14 residues. Germline V gene sequence: CDR1 SNHLY, CDR2 FYNNEI. CDR3 in DNA: TGTGCCAGCAGTGAAGTTTTCCCCACAGATACGCAGTATTTT. The encoded protein is CASSEVFPTDTQYF.

The sample holds one count of this clone. V gene TRBV11-2 combines with J gene TRBJ1-4; 11 positions agree with TRBD1. The J segment lost 5 bases and the V segment lost 5 bases, leaving 10 bases of the junction unmatched. CDR3 length: 17 residues. Per the germline V gene, CDR1 is SGHAT and CDR2 is FQNNGV. The CDR3 is CASSPSRDRGTNEKLFF. The CDR3 DNA is TGTGCCAGCAGCCCGTCCCGGGACAGGGGGACGAATGAAAAACTGTTTTTT.

The chain recombines TRBV7-9 with TRBJ1-5; 7 nucleotides line up with TRBD1. The germline V gene encodes CDR1 SEHNR and CDR2 FQNEAQ (reference sequence). The CDR3 extends over 18 amino acids. Trimming at V came to 5 bases and at J to 0 bases, leaving 13 bases not matched to a gene. CDR3 nucleotide sequence: TGTGCCAGCAGCGCTTCCCCCGGGACAGACCTTAGCAATCAGCCCCAGCATTTT. Residues: CASSASPGTDLSNQPQHF.

J is TRBJ2-2 and V is TRBV25-1, with D perhaps TRBD1 (5 bases). Germline V lookup: CDR1 MGHDK, CDR2 SYGVNS. The CDR3 has 16 residues. The V end was cut by 3 bases, the J end by 0 bases, with 11 bases between. The CDR3 nucleotides are TGTGCCAGCAGTGACCCCAGACAGCCGAACACCGGGGAGCTGTTTTTT. Encoded protein: CASSDPRQPNTGELFF.

The chain carries TRBV13 and TRBJ2-3; D is undetermined. The CDR3 covers 15 residues. Germline assignment: CDR1 PRHDT and CDR2 FYEKMQ (reference sequence). Trimming removed 4 bases from V and 0 bases from J, with 11 bases in between. As DNA, the CDR3 is TGTGCCAGCAGCTCCTCCCCCCTTAGCACAGATACGCAGTATTTT. Protein: CASSSSPLSTDTQYF. The full variable domain, rest sourced from reference TRBV13 and TRBJ2-3, is AAGVIQSPRHLIKEKRETATLKCYPIPRHDTVYWYQQGPGQDPQFLISFYEKMQSDKGSIPDRFSAQQFSDYHSELNMSSLELGDSALYFCASSSSPLSTDTQYFGPGTRLTVL.